This TCR beta chain was recorded in a study of shared clonotypes between healthy human individuals. Study summary: Three plates were used per donor for CD4 naive, three for CD4 memory, two for CD8 naive and one for CD8 memory. Findings and limits, study-wide: Naive subsets, compared against memory subsets, generally had larger estimated richness values.

This table comes from immunoSEQ multiplex PCR, and its TCRdb copy is limited to in-frame clones, with some not included. The profile covers about 1 million clones, with about 76% appearing a single time and about 1.4% taken by the ten largest. The CDR3 is made up of 16 amino acids. CDR1 and CDR2 (germline): SGHAT, FQNNGV. V was trimmed by 1 base and J by 2 bases, leaving 14 bases between them. Splitting the CD4+ cells yielded a CD45RA+ naive subset and a CD45RA-negative memory subset. With regard to this clone: The antigen is undetermined.

Sequencing was carried out using memory CD4+ T cells sorted from blood. Specified subset: CD45RA-negative fraction. The receptor was isolated from a young man in good health. The chain joins TRBV11-2 to TRBJ2-5; D unclear. CDR3 protein: CASSLGSHSRQETQYF. The CDR3 bases are TGTGCCAGCAGCTTAGGTTCTCACTCACGACAAGAGACCCAGTACTTC.